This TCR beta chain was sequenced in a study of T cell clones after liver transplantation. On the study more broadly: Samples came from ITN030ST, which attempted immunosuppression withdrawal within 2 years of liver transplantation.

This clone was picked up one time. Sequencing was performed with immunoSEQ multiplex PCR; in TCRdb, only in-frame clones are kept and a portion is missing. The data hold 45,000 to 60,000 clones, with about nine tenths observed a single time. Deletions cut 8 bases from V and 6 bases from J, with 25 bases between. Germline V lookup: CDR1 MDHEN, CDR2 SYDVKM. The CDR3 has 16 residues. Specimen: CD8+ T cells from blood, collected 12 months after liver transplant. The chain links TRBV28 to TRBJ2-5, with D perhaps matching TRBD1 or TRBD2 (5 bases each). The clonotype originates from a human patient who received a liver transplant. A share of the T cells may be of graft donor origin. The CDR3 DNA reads TGTGCCAGCGATACTAACCTCCGGGGCCTAAAAAAGACCCAGTACTTC. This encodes CASDTNLRGLKKTQYF. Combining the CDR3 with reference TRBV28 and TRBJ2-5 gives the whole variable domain DVKVTQSSRYLVKRTGEKVFLECVQDMDHENMFWYRQDPGLGLRLIYFSYDVKMKEKGDIPEGYSVSREKKERFSLILESASTNQTSMYLCASDTNLRGLKKTQYFGPGTRLLVL.